The 17 T cell receptor beta chains below come from one sample, sequenced in a study of CD8 T cells in ankylosing spondylitis (dated by TCRdb to 2015 to 2018). No cognate antigen is known for these TCRs. The library was obtained by 5' RACE. Reads for this sample came from an Illumina HiSeq 2500. TCRdb's own reprocessing of the public reads used fastp at Q25 and MiXCR and kept productive beta chains. Each CDR3 protein appears once, grouped with its most common genes and DNA. In this sample the table shows about 330,000 distinct CDR3 sequences, roughly 8% of which occur a single time. About 14% of the sample is held by the ten biggest clonotypes. The full study reports these points: A TCR beta motif made up of 7 to 9 highly homologous amino acid variants appeared to be characteristic of blood from ankylosing spondylitis patients.

Sequenced material: blood, either unsorted or a sorted T cell fraction (not recorded which). The receptors shown here come from a male donor with ankylosing spondylitis.

This clonotype has only a few counts. No conserved phenylalanine or tryptophan is present at the end of the CDR3, so a read error is the likely explanation. This chain connects TRBV2 to TRBJ2-1; D remains ambiguous. The CDR3 sequence is 11 residues long. Germline V gives CDR1 SNHLY, CDR2 FYNNEI. The V end lost 6 bases, the J end lost 5 bases, and 5 bases lay between the germline ends. CDR3 in amino acids: CASRGNNEQFL. The CDR3 DNA is TGTGCCAGCAGAGGAAACAATGAGCAGTTCTTG.

This chain links TRBV5-1 with TRBJ2-5, with 7 bases identical to TRBD1. There are 17 residues in the CDR3. The trim removed 0 bases at V and 1 base at J, leaving 9 bases unmatched. Per germline, CDR1 SGHRS and CDR2 YFSETQ. CDR3 nucleotide sequence: TGCGCCAGCAGCTTGGTCGCAGGGGGTGTTCTCCAAGAGACCCAGTACTTC. Its translation: CASSLVAGGVLQETQYF.

At least ten counts were recorded for this clonotype. The chain links TRBV29-1 to TRBJ2-3; no firm D call. Germline V gives CDR1 SQVTM, CDR2 ANQGSEA. V shed 0 bases and J shed 9 bases, with 10 bases lying between them. The CDR3 runs 12 residues. CDR3 region: CSVEDRASTQYF. CDR3 coding DNA: TGCAGCGTTGAAGATAGGGCCTCCACGCAGTATTTT.

The rearrangement joins TRBV20-1 to TRBJ2-7; the match to TRBD1 covers 11 bases. The V gene's germline CDR1 is DFQATT and CDR2 SNEGSKA (reference sequence). V shed 0 bases, J shed 6 bases, and the junction held 13 bases outside the gene matches. CDR3 length equals 17 residues. The CDR3 here is CSARDWAGTGGFGEQYF. The CDR3 DNA sequence: TGCAGTGCTAGAGATTGGGCCGGGACAGGGGGTTTCGGCGAGCAGTACTTC.

This rearrangement joins TRBV3-1 to TRBJ2-1; TRBD2 agrees at 8 bases. V was pared by 0 bases and J by 8 bases, with 6 bases of the junction left unmatched. Germline V gives CDR1 LGHDT, CDR2 YNNKEL (reference sequence). This CDR3 has 15 residues. CDR3 sequence reads: CASSQELAGLDEQFF. The CDR3 bases are TGTGCCAGCAGCCAAGAGCTAGCGGGCTTGGATGAGCAGTTCTTC.

This clonotype has a handful of counts. The gene calls are TRBV28 and TRBJ2-7, with D tentatively TRBD1 or TRBD2 (7 bases each). Trimming removed 5 bases at V and 3 bases at J, with 14 bases between. CDR1 and CDR2 from the germline V gene are MDHEN and SYDVKM. The CDR3 covers 14 residues. CDR3 residues: CASSRQGGNYEQYF. The CDR3 DNA reads as TGTGCCAGCAGTAGACAGGGAGGGAACTACGAGCAGTACTTC.

This clonotype occurred a few times. This chain connects TRBV7-3 to TRBJ2-3, with 7 positions matching TRBD2. Germline CDR1 is SGHTA and CDR2 is FQGTGA. The CDR3 is made up of 15 amino acids. J was trimmed by 3 bases and V by 5 bases; bases with no gene match: 8. The chain's CDR3 is CASSQSTGRTDTQYF. CDR3 DNA sequence: TGTGCCAGCAGCCAAAGTACCGGGAGGACAGATACGCAGTATTTT.

Many counts were recorded for this clonotype. The rearrangement uses TRBV29-1 and TRBJ1-2; D might be TRBD1 (6 bases). The V gene lost 5 bases and the J gene lost 4 bases, with 11 bases spanning the gap. This CDR3 spans 12 amino acids. Germline CDR1 is SQVTM and CDR2 is ANQGSEA. CDR3: CSVSGGPYGYTF. CDR3 sequence (DNA): TGCAGCGTTTCTGGGGGGCCCTATGGCTACACCTTC.

The CDR3 region is CASSPPAGQPYEQYF. The CDR3 coding sequence is TGTGCCAGCTCTCCCCCCGCGGGACAACCCTACGAGCAGTACTTC. The chain uses TRBV28 and TRBJ2-7; D may match TRBD1 or TRBD2 (6 bases each). The CDR3 runs to 15 residues. Germline values: CDR1 MDHEN, CDR2 SYDVKM. The V gene lost 8 bases and the J gene lost 2 bases, with 19 bases spanning the gap.

This clonotype showed up just a few times. This chain links TRBV10-3 with TRBJ2-2; 8 positions match TRBD1. CDR3 length equals 15 residues. Germline lookup yields CDR1 ENHRY and CDR2 SYGVKD. V lost 6 bases, J lost 1 base, and 4 bases stayed unmatched. CDR3 in DNA: TGTGCCATCAGGCCCGGGACAGGGAACACCGGGGAGCTGTTTTTT. Residues: CAIRPGTGNTGELFF.

This clonotype was recorded a few times. J is TRBJ2-2 and V is TRBV9; D possibly corresponds to TRBD1 (6 bases). V was pared by 3 bases and J by 1 base, with 19 bases between. The CDR3 spans 18 residues. Germline values: CDR1 SGDLS, CDR2 YYNGEE. The DNA of the CDR3 is TGTGCCAGCAGCGACCGCCGTCCGGGACACCTGAACACCGGGGAGCTGTTTTTT. Translating gives CASSDRRPGHLNTGELFF.

This clonotype was detected ten times or more. V and J are TRBV27 and TRBJ2-5; D may be TRBD2 (6 bases). Per germline, CDR1 MNHEY and CDR2 SMNVEV (reference sequence). The germline V and J ends were trimmed by 1 base and 2 bases, with 8 bases remaining between them. CDR3 size: 14 residues. The CDR3 region has the DNA TGTGCCAGCAGTTTATTGGGGGGTCAAGAGACCCAGTACTTC. This sequence encodes CASSLLGGQETQYF.

In this sample, this clonotype turned up a few times. The chain uses TRBV18 and TRBJ1-1; D unclear. V was shortened by 3 bases and J by 0 bases, with 11 bases between the two germline ends. The CDR3 runs to 15 residues. Germline-derived CDR1 and CDR2 are KGHSH and LQKENI. The CDR3 DNA sequence: TGTGCCAGCTCACCCGTACACTTATTGAACACTGAAGCTTTCTTT. This codes for CASSPVHLLNTEAFF.

In DNA form, the CDR3 reads TGTGCCACCAGTGAATCGGGACAGGGCTACAATGAGCAGTTCTTC. Encoded protein: CATSESGQGYNEQFF. This chain joins TRBV24-1 and TRBJ2-1, with 9 nucleotides matching TRBD1. Germline CDR1 and CDR2: KGHDR and SFDVKD. The trim removed 4 bases at V and 3 bases at J, leaving 3 bases unmatched. The CDR3 is made up of 15 amino acids.

Here the CDR3 reads CASSYSSGSSYNEQFF. The CDR3 bases are TGTGCCAGCAGTTACTCGTCAGGCAGCTCCTACAATGAGCAGTTCTTC. The chain joins TRBV6-2 or TRBV6-3 to TRBJ2-1; D not resolved. Trimming removed 0 bases from V and 0 bases from J, with 9 bases in between. This CDR3 is built from 16 residues. Germline CDR1 reads MNHEY; CDR2 reads SVGEGT.

This clonotype was seen many times. V usage is TRBV5-1 and J usage is TRBJ2-3; unclear D gene. Trimming removed 4 bases at V and 0 bases at J, with 6 bases between. The CDR3 consists of 13 residues. CDR1 and CDR2 (germline): SGHRS, YFSETQ. Written as DNA, the CDR3 is TGCGCCAGCAGCGGCGGAAGCACAGATACGCAGTATTTT. Amino acid sequence: CASSGGSTDTQYF.

This clonotype was counted at least ten times. V and J are TRBV19 and TRBJ2-1, with 8 bases matching TRBD1. The ends lost 3 bases at V and 8 bases at J; junction bases unmatched: 6. This CDR3 region has 14 residues. Germline assignment: CDR1 LNHDA and CDR2 SQIVND (reference sequence). The CDR3: CASSIGQGTDEQFF. In DNA, the CDR3 is TGTGCCAGTAGTATTGGACAGGGTACCGATGAGCAGTTCTTC.